The 24 T cell receptor beta chains given below trace back to one sample, sequenced in a study of cytomegalovirus exposure and HLA in healthy donors. Primers for the PCR totalled 60 Vbeta and 13 Jbeta. The assay was immunoSEQ multiplex PCR, and TCRdb's table has in-frame clones only and misses some. The sample consists of more than 150,000 clones, approximately 81% of them appearing once. Sequences were obtained from PBMCs. These receptors originate from a man aged 50 or older in good health and CMV-seropositive.

The chain employs TRBV2 and TRBJ2-5, with D possibly being TRBD2 (5 bases). Trimming took off 8 bases at V and 0 bases at J, with 19 bases between the two ends. Germline CDR1 reads SNHLY; CDR2 reads FYNNEI. CDR3 size: 16 residues. CDR3: CASVKNVWEYQETQYF. The CDR3 bases are TGTGCCAGCGTTAAAAACGTTTGGGAGTACCAAGAGACCCAGTACTTC.

In this sample, this clone turned up a few times. The rearrangement joins TRBV5-1 to TRBJ1-2, with D possibly TRBD1 on 5 matching bases. Germline CDR1 SGHRS, CDR2 YFSETQ. There are 13 residues in the CDR3. Trimming left V 0 bases short and J 5 bases short, with 8 bases between. The CDR3 spells CASSLEDTYGYTF. CDR3 nucleotides: TGCGCCAGCAGCTTGGAGGACACGTATGGCTACACCTTC.

A single count supports this clone. J is TRBJ2-2 and V is TRBV7-2, with 8 nucleotides matching TRBD2. Germline trimming cut 5 bases from V and 1 base from J; bases unmatched to any gene: 3. Germline CDR1 and CDR2: SGHTA and FQGNSA. The length of the CDR3 is 15 residues. The chain's CDR3 is CASSPGGRNTGELFF. The DNA for the CDR3 is TGTGCCAGCAGCCCGGGGGGGCGGAACACCGGGGAGCTGTTTTTT.

The chain recombines TRBV7-3 with TRBJ2-5; D perhaps matches TRBD1 (6 bases). Germline CDR1 is SGHTA and CDR2 is FQGTGA. The CDR3 has 21 residues. Trimming cost V 5 bases and J 5 bases, with 36 bases left between them. The CDR3, as DNA: TGTGCCAGCAGCCCCAGGGGAACGACAGGACCCGGCCCATATACCAGGGAGACCCAGTACTTC. Translated: CASSPRGTTGPGPYTRETQYF.

The chain links TRBV9 to TRBJ2-2; TRBD2 aligns across 7 bases. V lost 4 bases, J lost 3 bases, and 6 bases stayed unmatched. The CDR3 totals 15 residues. Germline V lookup: CDR1 SGDLS, CDR2 YYNGEE. The CDR3: CASSISGADTGELFF. CDR3 nucleotide sequence: TGTGCCAGCAGCATCAGCGGGGCGGACACCGGGGAGCTGTTTTTT.

The V gene is TRBV11-1, the J gene TRBJ2-2, with 8 nucleotides matching TRBD1. Germline V lookup: CDR1 SGHAT, CDR2 FQDESV (reference sequence). Germline trimming cut 6 bases from V and 1 base from J; bases unmatched to any gene: 10. The length of the CDR3 is 17 residues. CDR3 sequence reads: CASSRLRGTGNTGELFF. CDR3 DNA sequence: TGTGCCAGCAGTCGCCTTCGAGGGACAGGGAACACCGGGGAGCTGTTTTTT.

The chain links TRBV15 to TRBJ1-4, with D uncertain. The germline V gene encodes CDR1 LNHNV and CDR2 YYDKDF (reference sequence). This CDR3 is built from 19 residues. Trimming shortened V by 5 bases and J by 0 bases, and 22 bases separated the two germline ends. CDR3 residues: CATSWPRRFDSPTNEKLFF. The DNA of the CDR3 is TGTGCCACCAGCTGGCCTCGCCGCTTCGATTCCCCAACTAATGAAAAACTGTTTTTT. The complete variable domain, with remaining parts taken from reference TRBV15 and TRBJ1-4, reads DAMVIQNPRYQVTQFGKPVTLSCSQTLNHNVMYWYQQKSSQAPKLLFHYYDKDFNNEADTPDNFQSRRPNTSFCFLDIRSPGLGDTAMYLCATSWPRRFDSPTNEKLFFGSGTQLSVL.

This chain links TRBV5-4 with TRBJ1-2; 7 bases are a match to TRBD1. With V trimmed by 5 bases and J by 3 bases, 13 bases remained unmatched. This CDR3 has 16 amino acids. The germline CDR1 and CDR2 sequences are SGHNT and YYREEE (reference sequence). The CDR3 here is CASSYGVGGADYGYTF. The CDR3 DNA sequence: TGTGCCAGCAGTTACGGGGTAGGGGGCGCGGACTATGGCTACACCTTC. Full variable domain (remainder filled in from reference TRBV5-4 and TRBJ1-2): ETGVTQSPTHLIKTRGQQVTLRCSSQSGHNTVSWYQQALGQGPQFIFQYYREEENGRGNFPPRFSGLQFPNYSSELNVNALELDDSALYLCASSYGVGGADYGYTFGSGTRLTVV.

The chain joins TRBV27 to TRBJ2-7, with D possibly TRBD2 on 6 matching bases. Germline values: CDR1 MNHEY, CDR2 SMNVEV (reference sequence). The CDR3 loop spans 15 amino acids. The V end lost 8 bases, the J end lost 0 bases, and 17 bases lay between the germline ends. The CDR3 region is CASSPGTSSSYEQYF. CDR3 DNA sequence: TGTGCCAGCTCTCCGGGGACTTCTAGCTCCTACGAGCAGTACTTC.

V and J are TRBV18 and TRBJ2-5; D may be TRBD1 (5 bases). The V gene's germline CDR1 is KGHSH and CDR2 LQKENI. V dropped 3 bases and J dropped 3 bases, with 17 bases sitting between them. CDR3 length: 16 amino acids. The CDR3 protein is CASSPSSAGAKETQYF. Here the CDR3 DNA reads TGTGCCAGCTCACCCTCAAGCGCTGGGGCCAAAGAGACCCAGTACTTC.

The chain couples TRBV30 to TRBJ2-7, with 8 bases aligning to TRBD2. Germline lookup yields CDR1 GTSNPN and CDR2 SVGIG (reference sequence). CDR3 length: 15 residues. V dropped 3 bases and J dropped 3; count of bases not matched to a gene: 10. CDR3 in amino acids: CAWSASRLAGYEQYF. In DNA form, the CDR3 reads TGTGCCTGGAGCGCATCGAGGCTAGCGGGCTACGAGCAGTACTTC.

This clone was counted a few times. The chain couples TRBV20-1 to TRBJ2-1, with D unresolved. Deletions cut 6 bases from V and 7 bases from J, with 7 bases between. In germline, CDR1 is DFQATT, CDR2 SNEGSKA (reference sequence). CDR3 length: 10 residues. The DNA of the CDR3 is TGCAGTGCCCTGCGGAATGAGCAGTTCTTC. Protein sequence: CSALRNEQFF.

The chain carries TRBV5-5 and TRBJ2-7; 7 bases match TRBD1. The CDR3 has 14 residues. The germline V gene encodes CDR1 SGHKS and CDR2 YYEKEE (reference sequence). V was pared by 4 bases and J by 5 bases, with 9 bases of the junction left unmatched. The CDR3 reads CASSPQGERNEQYF. The CDR3, as DNA: TGTGCCAGCAGCCCCCAGGGGGAAAGAAACGAGCAGTACTTC.

Here the CDR3 reads CAWRQGWANVLTF. The CDR3, as DNA: TGTGCCTGGCGACAGGGCTGGGCCAACGTCCTGACTTTC. The chain links TRBV30 to TRBJ2-6, with TRBD1 matching 7 bases. The germline CDR1 and CDR2 sequences are GTSNPN and SVGIG (reference sequence). With V trimmed by 5 bases and J by 5 bases, 3 bases remained unmatched. The CDR3 loop spans 13 amino acids.

The J gene is TRBJ2-6, the V gene TRBV5-6; D unresolved. Germline V CDR1 and CDR2: SGHDT, YYEEEE. This CDR3 region has 16 residues. V was clipped by 4 bases and J by 0 bases, with 11 bases between them. The CDR3 nucleotides are TGTGCCAGCAGCAAAACAACGAACTCTGGGGCCAACGTCCTGACTTTC. Translation gives CASSKTTNSGANVLTF.

The chain has TRBV7-2 and TRBJ1-1, with TRBD1 matching over 9 bases. V lost 5 bases to trimming and J lost 0 bases; unmatched junction nucleotides: 10. This CDR3 is built from 17 residues. CDR1 and CDR2 from the germline V gene are SGHTA and FQGNSA. The DNA for the CDR3 is TGTGCCAGCAGCATCAGGACAGGGGAACTCATGAACACTGAAGCTTTCTTT. Translated, it gives CASSIRTGELMNTEAFF.

The table lists this clone with a few counts. The chain combines TRBV28 with TRBJ2-7; D is ambiguous. CDR3 size: 14 residues. Germline V gives CDR1 MDHEN, CDR2 SYDVKM. The V and J ends lost 2 bases and 0 bases respectively, with 8 bases between them. The CDR3 reads CASSLGPSSYEQYF. The CDR3 DNA sequence: TGTGCCAGCAGTTTAGGGCCGAGCTCCTACGAGCAGTACTTC.

This CDR3 is CASSSGTGDYGYTF. CDR3 in DNA: TGTGCCAGTAGTTCGGGGACAGGGGATTATGGCTACACCTTC. V and J are TRBV19 and TRBJ1-2; 10 nucleotides line up with TRBD1. The CDR3 sequence is 14 residues long. Germline V lookup: CDR1 LNHDA, CDR2 SQIVND (reference sequence). V was pared by 5 bases and J by 5 bases, with 5 bases of the junction left unmatched.

The CDR3 sequence is CASGRNTEAFF. CDR3 bases: TGTGCCAGCGGGAGGAACACTGAAGCTTTCTTT. V usage is TRBV2 and J usage is TRBJ1-1, with D hard to call. The germline V and J ends were trimmed by 8 bases and 1 base, with 5 bases remaining between them. This CDR3 has 11 residues. The germline CDR1 and CDR2 sequences are SNHLY and FYNNEI.

The chain couples TRBV19 to TRBJ2-1; possibly TRBD2 for D (6 bases). The CDR3 has 13 residues. V shed 8 bases and J shed 11 bases, with 19 bases lying between them. CDR1 and CDR2 (germline): LNHDA, SQIVND (reference sequence). This CDR3 reads CASSAGPGSQQFF. The CDR3 DNA reads TGTGCCAGTTCGGCGGGGCCGGGGAGTCAGCAGTTCTTC.

The chain combines TRBV10-2 with TRBJ1-5; D is possibly TRBD1 (6 bases). The CDR3 has 14 residues. From germline, CDR1 is WSHSY and CDR2 SAAADI. Trimming stripped 10 bases from V and 9 bases from J, with 22 bases between. The CDR3 region is CATSWTDRSSPQHF. CDR3 bases: TGCGCCACCTCCTGGACAGACCGGTCGTCGCCCCAGCATTTT.

Details on this clone: Other DNA sequences in this specimen translate into the identical CDR3. The chain combines TRBV28 with TRBJ1-5; no clear D gene. Germline CDR1 MDHEN, CDR2 SYDVKM. The CDR3 extends over 13 amino acids. V lost 7 bases to trimming and J lost 6 bases, with 13 bases between them. The CDR3 DNA reads TGTGCCAGCAAGGAGGGAACAGCTCAGCCCCAGCATTTT. It is translated as CASKEGTAQPQHF.

This clone was recorded a few times. Other DNA sequences in this specimen translate into the identical CDR3. V is TRBV20-1 and J is TRBJ2-7, with a possible D match to TRBD2 (5 bases). The germline gives CDR1 DFQATT, CDR2 SNEGSKA (reference sequence). CDR3 length equals 11 residues. Between the trimmed V and J ends, which lost 2 bases and 3 bases, there was a span of 5 bases. CDR3 region: CSARSGYEQYF. DNA for the CDR3: TGCAGTGCTAGAAGCGGCTACGAGCAGTACTTC.

V usage is TRBV27 and J usage is TRBJ2-3; D may be TRBD1 (7 bases). The CDR3 totals 12 residues. Germline assignment: CDR1 MNHEY and CDR2 SMNVEV (reference sequence). Trimming cost V 4 bases and J 9 bases, with 11 bases left between them. This CDR3 is CASSSPGGTQYF. The CDR3 DNA reads as TGTGCCAGCAGTTCGCCAGGGGGGACGCAGTATTTT.